The 22 T cell receptor beta chains listed next were all sequenced from one sample in a study of shared clonotypes between healthy human individuals (dated by TCRdb to between 2020 and 2021). CD8 naive samples were obtained by positive selection for CCR7 among CD45RO-negative cells, yielding a CD45RA+CCR7+ population from which TemRA cells were excluded. The method was the immunoSEQ multiplex PCR assay. TCRdb's version of the immuneACCESS table is confined to in-frame rearrangements and falls short of the full clone set. An unresolved V gene accounts for under half of the shortfall where checked; the remainder is of unknown origin. The sample records about 2.1 million clones, just over 90% of which are singletons. The top ten clonotypes cover around 1.8% of the sample. The sequencing input was naive CD8+ T cells from PBMCs. What the cell subset or site label conveys for this sample: CD45RA+CCR7+. The receptors shown here come from a man aged 18 to 35 in good health. Some clones in this sample may be carry-over from other donors' samples.

This chain uses TRBV9 with TRBJ2-7; a possible D gene is TRBD1 (6 bases). V dropped 0 bases and J dropped 3 bases, with 10 bases sitting between them. This CDR3 is built from 14 residues. Germline V gives CDR1 SGDLS, CDR2 YYNGEE. This chain's CDR3 is CASSVVVQGYEQYF. CDR3 sequence (DNA): TGTGCCAGCAGCGTAGTGGTACAGGGCTACGAGCAGTACTTC.

The V call is TRBV27, the J call TRBJ2-2; no reliable D call. This CDR3 region has 15 residues. Germline CDR1 MNHEY, CDR2 SMNVEV (reference sequence). Trimming left V 3 bases short and J 1 base short, with 9 bases between. This chain's CDR3 is CASSFVRMNTGELFF. In DNA form, the CDR3 reads TGTGCCAGCAGTTTTGTGCGGATGAACACCGGGGAGCTGTTTTTT.

This rearrangement joins TRBV7-8 to TRBJ2-3; 7 bases map to TRBD1. CDR1 is SGHVS and CDR2 is FQNEAQ in the germline V gene. The CDR3 is 13 residues long. V dropped 5 bases and J dropped 6; count of bases not matched to a gene: 5. The CDR3 sequence is CASSGDRVDTQYF. The DNA for the CDR3 is TGTGCCAGCAGCGGCGACAGGGTTGATACGCAGTATTTT. The whole variable domain, remainder taken from reference TRBV7-8 and TRBJ2-3, is GAGVSQSPRYKVAKRGQDVALRCDPISGHVSLFWYQQALGQGPEFLTYFQNEAQLDKSGLPSDRFFAERPEGSVSTLKIQRTQQEDSAVYLCASSGDRVDTQYFGPGTRLTVL.

In its sample, this clone was seen once. The rearrangement joins TRBV5-8 to TRBJ1-1; 8 bases fit TRBD1. CDR1 and CDR2 (germline): SGHTS, YDEGEE. The CDR3 sequence is 13 residues long. The J segment lost 4 bases and the V segment lost 3 bases, leaving 2 bases of the junction unmatched. CDR3 amino acids: CASSWDRPTEAFF. CDR3 nucleotide sequence: TGTGCCAGCAGCTGGGACAGGCCCACTGAAGCTTTCTTT.

Note on this clone: Other DNA sequences within the sample encode an identical CDR3. V usage is TRBV30 and J usage is TRBJ2-1; no firm D call. V dropped 1 base and J dropped 0 bases, with 4 bases sitting between them. From germline, CDR1 is GTSNPN and CDR2 SVGIG (reference sequence). This CDR3 contains 13 residues. CDR3 region: CAWSDSSYNEQFF. CDR3 coding DNA: TGTGCCTGGAGTGATAGCTCCTACAATGAGCAGTTCTTC.

The chain links TRBV25-1 to TRBJ2-7; the match to TRBD2 covers 9 bases. CDR1 is MGHDK, CDR2 SYGVNS, per germline. The CDR3 is 14 amino acids. Trimming at V came to 5 bases and at J to 4 bases, leaving 6 bases not matched to a gene. CDR3 loop: CASSLGSGGYEQYF. DNA for the CDR3: TGTGCCAGCAGTCTAGGTAGCGGGGGATACGAGCAGTACTTC.

The rearrangement joins TRBV28 to TRBJ2-1; no firm D call. CDR1 and CDR2 from the germline V gene are MDHEN and SYDVKM. The V and J ends lost 8 bases and 3 bases respectively, with 14 bases between them. The CDR3 is made up of 14 amino acids. The CDR3 here is CASRAGVGYNEQFF. The CDR3 nucleotides are TGTGCCAGCCGTGCAGGAGTCGGCTACAATGAGCAGTTCTTC.

V usage is TRBV27 and J usage is TRBJ2-7, with D possibly matching TRBD2 (5 bases). Trimming cost V 4 bases and J 2 bases, with 12 bases left between them. CDR1 MNHEY and CDR2 SMNVEV come from the germline V gene (reference sequence). The length of the CDR3 is 14 residues. The CDR3: CASSSILEAYEQYF. As DNA, the CDR3 is TGTGCCAGCAGTTCAATACTAGAAGCCTACGAGCAGTACTTC.

V gene TRBV19 combines with J gene TRBJ1-1; 7 nucleotides align to TRBD1. Trimming took 6 bases from V and 1 from J; bases not matched to a gene: 5. The germline CDR1 and CDR2 sequences are LNHDA and SQIVND (reference sequence). The CDR3 is made up of 14 amino acids. CDR3 region: CASRYRGGNTEAFF. The CDR3, as DNA: TGTGCCAGTAGGTACAGGGGTGGGAACACTGAAGCTTTCTTT.

This clone turned up a few times. This chain connects TRBV30 to TRBJ1-1; D is unclear. This CDR3 has 11 residues. Germline V lookup: CDR1 GTSNPN, CDR2 SVGIG (reference sequence). V was clipped by 0 bases and J by 6 bases, with 5 bases between them. CDR3 region: CAWSVTSEAFF. CDR3 DNA: TGTGCCTGGAGTGTAACCTCTGAAGCTTTCTTT.

The chain recombines TRBV15 with TRBJ2-7; D is undetermined. Germline V lookup: CDR1 LNHNV, CDR2 YYDKDF (reference sequence). V lost 1 base, J lost 6 bases, and 16 bases lay in between. CDR3 size: 15 residues. The CDR3 DNA follows: TGTGCCACCAGCAGAGGACAACGCTACTACGCCGAGCAGTACTTC. Protein sequence: CATSRGQRYYAEQYF.

The CDR3 region is CASSSTGVTYEQYF. CDR3 nucleotide sequence: TGCGCCAGCAGCTCCACCGGGGTAACCTACGAGCAGTACTTC. The chain couples TRBV5-1 to TRBJ2-7; D perhaps matches TRBD2 (5 bases). Looked up from germline, CDR1 is SGHRS and CDR2 is YFSETQ. The CDR3 sequence is 14 residues long. The V and J ends lost 3 bases and 2 bases respectively, with 12 bases between them.

The V gene is TRBV11-3, the J gene TRBJ1-1, with D perhaps matching TRBD1 (6 bases). Germline lookup yields CDR1 SGHNT and CDR2 YENEEA. Trimming shortened V by 5 bases and J by 4 bases, and 11 bases separated the two germline ends. The CDR3 has 13 residues. The CDR3 region has the DNA TGTGCCAGCAGCCCCGAGGGGGGCACTGAAGCTTTCTTT. It specifies CASSPEGGTEAFF.

This clone was seen a single time. The chain joins TRBV30 to TRBJ1-4; 9 nucleotides agree with TRBD1. CDR3 length equals 12 residues. Germline CDR1 GTSNPN, CDR2 SVGIG (reference sequence). CDR3 in DNA: TGTGCTTTGGACAGGGGTGTTCAAAAACTGTTTTTT. This encodes CALDRGVQKLFF.

The genes are TRBV5-4 and TRBJ1-1; D is perhaps TRBD1 (6 bases). This CDR3 has 12 amino acids. V lost 4 bases and J lost 7, with 11 bases in between. Germline V gene sequence: CDR1 SGHNT, CDR2 YYREEE (reference sequence). The CDR3 loop is CASSRGVGEAFF. CDR3 sequence (DNA): TGTGCCAGCAGCAGGGGGGTGGGTGAAGCTTTCTTT.

This rearrangement joins TRBV5-1 to TRBJ2-2; D might be TRBD2 (6 bases). V shed 4 bases and J shed 0 bases, with 16 bases lying between them. Germline lookup yields CDR1 SGHRS and CDR2 YFSETQ. This CDR3 region has 17 residues. CDR3 in amino acids: CASSASRDLPNTGELFF. DNA of the CDR3: TGCGCCAGCAGCGCAAGCCGGGACTTACCGAACACCGGGGAGCTGTTTTTT.

This chain links TRBV27 with TRBJ2-7; D might be TRBD2 (7 bases). This CDR3 contains 13 residues. Trimming took off 3 bases at V and 7 bases at J, with 13 bases between the two ends. CDR1 and CDR2 from the germline V gene are MNHEY and SMNVEV (reference sequence). CDR3 in amino acids: CASSLGGHKEQYF. Here the CDR3 DNA reads TGTGCCAGCAGTTTGGGGGGGCACAAGGAGCAGTACTTC.

The chain has TRBV6-5 and TRBJ2-7; D gene ambiguous. Germline values: CDR1 MNHEY, CDR2 SVGAGI. The CDR3 is made up of 14 amino acids. V shed 2 bases and J shed 2 bases, with 10 bases lying between them. This chain's CDR3 is CASSYAIGTYEQYF. The CDR3 DNA sequence: TGTGCCAGCAGTTACGCGATAGGGACCTACGAGCAGTACTTC.

The gene calls are TRBV7-4 and TRBJ2-7, with a possible D match to TRBD2 (5 bases). This CDR3 comprises 16 residues. Trimming cost V 3 bases and J 0 bases, with 15 bases left between them. The germline V gene encodes CDR1 SGHVT and CDR2 SQSDAQ. CDR3 residues: CASSFLELGFSYEQYF. In DNA, the CDR3 is TGTGCCAGCAGCTTTTTGGAACTAGGGTTCTCCTACGAGCAGTACTTC.

J is TRBJ2-1 and V is TRBV27; TRBD2 aligns across 13 bases. The J segment lost 0 bases and the V segment lost 6 bases, leaving 14 bases of the junction unmatched. The CDR3 consists of 20 residues. From germline, CDR1 is MNHEY and CDR2 SMNVEV (reference sequence). The CDR3 loop reads CASRGILAGGYRASYNEQFF. The CDR3 nucleotides read TGTGCCAGCAGGGGGATACTAGCGGGAGGGTATCGGGCCTCCTACAATGAGCAGTTCTTC.

As regards this clone: The sample holds other DNA sequences that translate to the same CDR3. The V and J genes are TRBV27 and TRBJ2-7; no reliable D call. Trimming removed 3 bases at V and 1 base at J, with 7 bases between. Germline values: CDR1 MNHEY, CDR2 SMNVEV (reference sequence). CDR3 size: 13 residues. Written as DNA, the CDR3 is TGTGCCAGCAGTTTTGGCGAGTCCTACGAGCAGTACTTC. Translated: CASSFGESYEQYF.

This clone was seen only once. The chain recombines TRBV7-2 with TRBJ1-5, with TRBD1 matching over 8 bases. Trimming at V came to 4 bases and at J to 15 bases, leaving 14 bases not matched to a gene. This CDR3 spans 14 amino acids. Looked up from germline, CDR1 is SGHTA and CDR2 is FQGNSA. Here the CDR3 DNA reads TGTGCCAGCAGCTCCGGGACAGGCCCTCATAGCGTGCATTTT. Protein product: CASSSGTGPHSVHF.